This T cell receptor (beta chain) was retrieved from a study of PD-1 blockade in classical Hodgkin lymphoma. The time point denotes: newly diagnosed, previously untreated cHL patient sample. The comparison group had newly diagnosed, previously untreated classical Hodgkin lymphoma. Using immunoSEQ multiplex PCR, the repertoire was profiled, and TCRdb retains in-frame clones only, with some absent. The profile covers roughly 29,000 clones, with roughly nine tenths appearing a single time and about 4% taken by the ten largest. The V gene's germline CDR1 is SGDLS and CDR2 YYNGEE. CDR3 size: 12 residues. V dropped 4 bases and J dropped 8 bases, with 10 bases sitting between them. Points on this clone: Its antigen is not known.

General study findings and limits: Diminished baseline TCR diversity has been reported in newly diagnosed patients relative to healthy donors. Why the repertoires differ is still unclear, perhaps disease activity or prior therapy.

Input material: peripheral blood mononuclear cells (PBMCs). The chain has TRBV9 and TRBJ2-1; D ambiguous. The TCR was taken from a human donor with classical Hodgkin lymphoma. The CDR3 nucleotides read TGTGCCAGCAGCCGCTCCTTGTATGAGCAGTTCTTC. It encodes CASSRSLYEQFF. Full variable domain (rest looked up from reference TRBV9 and TRBJ2-1): DSGVTQTPKHLITATGQRVTLRCSPRSGDLSVYWYQQSLDQGLQFLIQYYNGEERAKGNILERFSAQQFPDLHSELNLSSLELGDSALYFCASSRSLYEQFFGPGTRLTVL.